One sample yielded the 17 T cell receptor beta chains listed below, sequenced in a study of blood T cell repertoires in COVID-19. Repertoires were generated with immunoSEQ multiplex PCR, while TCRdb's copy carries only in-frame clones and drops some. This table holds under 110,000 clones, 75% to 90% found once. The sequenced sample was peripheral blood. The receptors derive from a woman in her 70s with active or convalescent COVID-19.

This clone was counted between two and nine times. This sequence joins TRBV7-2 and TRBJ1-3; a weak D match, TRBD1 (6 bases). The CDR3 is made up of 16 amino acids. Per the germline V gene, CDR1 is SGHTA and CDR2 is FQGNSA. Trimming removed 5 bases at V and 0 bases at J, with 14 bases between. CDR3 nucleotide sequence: TGTGCCAGCAGCCCCGACAGGACGCCCTCTGGAAACACCATATATTTT. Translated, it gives CASSPDRTPSGNTIYF.

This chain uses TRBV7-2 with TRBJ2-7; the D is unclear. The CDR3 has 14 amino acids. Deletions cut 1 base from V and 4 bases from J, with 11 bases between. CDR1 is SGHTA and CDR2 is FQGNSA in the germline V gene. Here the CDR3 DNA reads TGTGCCAGCAGCTTAGACACAGAGACGTACGAGCAGTACTTC. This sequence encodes CASSLDTETYEQYF.

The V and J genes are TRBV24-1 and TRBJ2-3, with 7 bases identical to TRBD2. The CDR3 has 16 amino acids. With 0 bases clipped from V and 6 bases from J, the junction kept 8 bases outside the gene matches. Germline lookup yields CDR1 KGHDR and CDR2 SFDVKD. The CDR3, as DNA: TGTGCCACCAGTGATTTGGTTTTGGGAGGGGTCGATACGCAGTATTTT. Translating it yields CATSDLVLGGVDTQYF.

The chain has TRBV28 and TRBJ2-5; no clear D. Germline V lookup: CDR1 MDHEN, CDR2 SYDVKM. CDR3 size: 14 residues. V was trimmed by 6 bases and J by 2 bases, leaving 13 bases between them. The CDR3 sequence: CASSLQQSQETQYF. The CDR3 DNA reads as TGTGCCAGCAGCCTCCAACAAAGTCAAGAGACCCAGTACTTC.

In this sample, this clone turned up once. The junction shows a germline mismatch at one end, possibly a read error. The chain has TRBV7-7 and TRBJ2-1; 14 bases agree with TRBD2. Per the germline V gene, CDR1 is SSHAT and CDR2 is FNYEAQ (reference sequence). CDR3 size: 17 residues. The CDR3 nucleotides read TGTGCTAGCAGCCCGTGGACTAGCGGGAGGTCTGACAATGAGCAGTTCTTC. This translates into CASSPWTSGRSDNEQFF.

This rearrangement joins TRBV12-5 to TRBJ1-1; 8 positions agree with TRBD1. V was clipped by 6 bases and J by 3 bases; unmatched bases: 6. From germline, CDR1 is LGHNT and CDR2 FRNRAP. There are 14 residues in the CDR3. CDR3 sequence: CASGSGQGYTEAFF. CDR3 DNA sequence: TGTGCTAGTGGGTCCGGACAGGGTTACACTGAAGCTTTCTTT.

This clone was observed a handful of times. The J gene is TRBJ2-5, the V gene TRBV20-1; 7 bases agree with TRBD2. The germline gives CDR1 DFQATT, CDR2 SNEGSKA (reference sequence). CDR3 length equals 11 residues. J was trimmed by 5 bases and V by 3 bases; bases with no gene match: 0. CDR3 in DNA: TGCAGTGCTAGGGGAGGGGAGACCCAGTACTTC. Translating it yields CSARGGETQYF.

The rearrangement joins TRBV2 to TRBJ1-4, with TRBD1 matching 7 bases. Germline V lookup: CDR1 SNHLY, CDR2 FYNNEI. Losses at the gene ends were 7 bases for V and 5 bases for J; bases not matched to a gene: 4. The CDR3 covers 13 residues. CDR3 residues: CASTRGLNEKLFF. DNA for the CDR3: TGTGCCAGCACCAGGGGGTTGAATGAAAAACTGTTTTTT.

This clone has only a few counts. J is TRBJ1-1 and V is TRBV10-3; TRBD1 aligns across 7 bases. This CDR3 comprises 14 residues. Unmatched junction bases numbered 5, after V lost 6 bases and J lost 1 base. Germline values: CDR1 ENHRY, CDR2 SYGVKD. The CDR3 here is CAIRGTAQNTEAFF. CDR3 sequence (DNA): TGTGCCATCAGGGGGACAGCTCAGAACACTGAAGCTTTCTTT.

This CDR3 reads CASSLDSTGTGELFF. In DNA, the CDR3 is TGTGCCAGCAGCTTAGATTCAACAGGGACGGGGGAGCTGTTTTTT. The V gene is TRBV11-2, the J gene TRBJ2-2, with D tentatively TRBD1 (6 bases). V was shortened by 0 bases and J by 8 bases, with 13 bases between the two germline ends. This CDR3 spans 15 amino acids. Germline V CDR1 and CDR2: SGHAT, FQNNGV.

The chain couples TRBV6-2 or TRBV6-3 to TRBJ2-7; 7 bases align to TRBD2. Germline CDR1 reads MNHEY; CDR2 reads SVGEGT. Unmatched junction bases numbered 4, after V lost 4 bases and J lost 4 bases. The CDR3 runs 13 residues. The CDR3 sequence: CASSSGLGYEQYF. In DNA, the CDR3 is TGTGCCAGCAGTTCAGGACTAGGGTACGAGCAGTACTTC.

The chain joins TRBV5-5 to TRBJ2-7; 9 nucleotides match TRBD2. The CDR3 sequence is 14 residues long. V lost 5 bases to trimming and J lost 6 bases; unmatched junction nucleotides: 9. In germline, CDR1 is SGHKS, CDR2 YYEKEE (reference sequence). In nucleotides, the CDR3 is TGTGCCAGCAGAGCCGGGACTAGCACACCCGAGCAGTACTTC. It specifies CASRAGTSTPEQYF. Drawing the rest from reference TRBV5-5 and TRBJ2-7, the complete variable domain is DAGVTQSPTHLIKTRGQQVTLRCSPISGHKSVSWYQQVLGQGPQFIFQYYEKEERGRGNFPDRFSARQFPNYSSELNVNALLLGDSALYLCASRAGTSTPEQYFGPGTRLTVT.

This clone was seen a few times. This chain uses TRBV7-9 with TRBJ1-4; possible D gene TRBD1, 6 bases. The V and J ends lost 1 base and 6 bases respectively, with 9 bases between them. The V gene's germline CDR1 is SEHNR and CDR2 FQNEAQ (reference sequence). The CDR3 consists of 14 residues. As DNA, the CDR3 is TGTGCCAGCAGCTTAGGGACAGACCATGAAAAACTGTTTTTT. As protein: CASSLGTDHEKLFF. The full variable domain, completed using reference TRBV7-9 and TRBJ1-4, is DTGVSQNPRHKITKRGQNVTFRCDPISEHNRLYWYRQTLGQGPEFLTYFQNEAQLEKSRLLSDRFSAERPKGSFSTLEIQRTEQGDSAMYLCASSLGTDHEKLFFGSGTQLSVL.

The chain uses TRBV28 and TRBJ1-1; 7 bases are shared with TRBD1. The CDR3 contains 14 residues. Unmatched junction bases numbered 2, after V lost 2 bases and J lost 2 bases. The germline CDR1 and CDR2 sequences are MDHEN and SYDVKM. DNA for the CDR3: TGTGCCAGCAGTTTAGGACAGGCAAACACTGAAGCTTTCTTT. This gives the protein CASSLGQANTEAFF.

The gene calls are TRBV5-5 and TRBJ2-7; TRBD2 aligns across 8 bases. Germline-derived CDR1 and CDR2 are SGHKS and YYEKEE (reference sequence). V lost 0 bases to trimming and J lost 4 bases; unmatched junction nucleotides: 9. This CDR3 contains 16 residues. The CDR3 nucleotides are TGTGCCAGCAGCTTGGTGGCGGGGGGTCTCTTATACGAGCAGTACTTC. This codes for CASSLVAGGLLYEQYF.

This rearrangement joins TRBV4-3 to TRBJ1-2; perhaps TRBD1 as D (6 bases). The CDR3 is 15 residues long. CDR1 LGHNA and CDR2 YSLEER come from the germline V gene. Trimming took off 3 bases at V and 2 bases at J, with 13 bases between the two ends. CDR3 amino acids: CASSQRQTGNYGYTF. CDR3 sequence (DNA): TGCGCCAGCAGCCAGAGACAGACAGGAAACTATGGCTACACCTTC.

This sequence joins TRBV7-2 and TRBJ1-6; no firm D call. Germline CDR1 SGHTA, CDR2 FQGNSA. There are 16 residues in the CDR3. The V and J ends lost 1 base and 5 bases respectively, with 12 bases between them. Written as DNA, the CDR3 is TGTGCCAGCAGCTTAGTAGCGGGTGGGGATAATTCACCCCTCCACTTT. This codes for CASSLVAGGDNSPLHF.